The 20 T cell receptor beta chains below all came from one sample that was sequenced in a study of CD8 T cells in Susac syndrome. Reverse transcription used roughly 0.45 to 1 ug RNA and random hexamers. From the immunoSEQ multiplex PCR reads, TCRdb called clonotypes with MiXCR, one entry per CDR3 protein. Of around 170,000 distinct CDR3 sequences listed, 90% to 96% are singletons. Material for sequencing was CD4+ T cells from PBMCs. Receptors originate from a human donor with Susac syndrome.

The chain is built from TRBV12-3 or TRBV12-4 and TRBJ2-5; weak D call: TRBD1 (5 bases). The ends were cut back, 3 bases at V and 5 bases at J, with 10 bases in the middle. The CDR3 spans 13 residues. The CDR3 spells CASSFGAVETQYF. The CDR3 coding sequence is TGTGCCAGCAGTTTTGGGGCGGTTGAGACCCAGTACTTC.

This chain connects TRBV5-6 to TRBJ2-5; D ambiguous. Trimming stripped 2 bases from V and 5 bases from J, with 16 bases between. The CDR3 has 15 residues. Germline V CDR1 and CDR2: SGHDT, YYEEEE. As DNA, the CDR3 is TGTGCCAGCAGCTTCGGGCTTTCTGACCGCGAGACCCAGTACTTC. Residues: CASSFGLSDRETQYF.

J is TRBJ2-1 and V is TRBV7-3; 9 bases fit TRBD2. This CDR3 has 14 residues. J was trimmed by 8 bases and V by 1 base; bases with no gene match: 3. From germline, CDR1 is SGHTA and CDR2 FQGTGA. In DNA, the CDR3 is TGTGCCAGCAGCTTAAGGGCGGGGGGGCATGAGCAGTTCTTC. It encodes CASSLRAGGHEQFF.

This chain uses TRBV29-1 with TRBJ1-3; possibly TRBD1 for D (5 bases). The V end lost 6 bases, the J end lost 0 bases, and 9 bases lay between the germline ends. Germline CDR1 and CDR2: SQVTM and ANQGSEA. The CDR3 has 13 residues. The DNA of the CDR3 is TGCAGCGTCCGCAGGGCCTCTGGAAACACCATATATTTT. This sequence encodes CSVRRASGNTIYF.

V is TRBV4-1 and J is TRBJ1-5, with 9 bases aligning to TRBD1. Germline V CDR1 and CDR2: MGHRA, YSYEKL. The V and J ends lost 0 bases and 4 bases, in that order; junction bases with no gene match: 4. The CDR3 has 16 amino acids. CDR3 bases: TGCGCCAGCAGCCAAGATTTGACAGGGGGGAATCAGCCCCAGCATTTT. Translated, it gives CASSQDLTGGNQPQHF.

This rearrangement joins TRBV9 to TRBJ2-1; possibly TRBD2 for D (6 bases). From germline, CDR1 is SGDLS and CDR2 YYNGEE. This CDR3 contains 15 residues. The V gene lost 0 bases and the J gene lost 2 bases, with 9 bases spanning the gap. The chain's CDR3 is CASSVDGGTYNEQFF. The CDR3 nucleotides are TGTGCCAGCAGCGTAGATGGGGGGACCTACAATGAGCAGTTCTTC.

The chain links TRBV29-1 to TRBJ2-7; D ambiguous. This CDR3 contains 12 residues. The germline V gene has CDR1 SQVTM and CDR2 ANQGSEA. Trimming took 7 bases from V and 6 from J, leaving 16 bases between them. The CDR3 is CSAGEGRREQYF. CDR3 DNA sequence: TGCAGCGCCGGAGAAGGGCGGCGCGAGCAGTACTTC.

The V call is TRBV29-1, the J call TRBJ2-2, with TRBD2 as a possible D gene (5 bases). The germline CDR1 and CDR2 sequences are SQVTM and ANQGSEA. Trimming stripped 6 bases from V and 8 bases from J, with 10 bases between. CDR3 size: 11 residues. In nucleotides, the CDR3 is TGCAGCGTCAATCGCGGGGGGGAGCTGTTTTTT. This codes for CSVNRGGELFF.

As DNA, the CDR3 is TGTGCCAGCAGCTTGGCCCCCAGGGGGCGGACAGATACGCAGTATTTT. Its translation is CASSLAPRGRTDTQYF. V is TRBV5-4 and J is TRBJ2-3; 8 nucleotides agree with TRBD1. Losses at the gene ends were 0 bases for V and 3 bases for J; bases not matched to a gene: 6. This CDR3 has 16 residues. Germline assignment: CDR1 SGHNT and CDR2 YYREEE (reference sequence). Full variable domain (missing parts from reference TRBV5-4 and TRBJ2-3): ETGVTQSPTHLIKTRGQQVTLRCSSQSGHNTVSWYQQALGQGPQFIFQYYREEENGRGNFPPRFSGLQFPNYSSELNVNALELDDSALYLCASSLAPRGRTDTQYFGPGTRLTVL.

J is TRBJ2-7 and V is TRBV9; D may be TRBD1 (5 bases). The germline CDR1 and CDR2 sequences are SGDLS and YYNGEE. Trimming pared 3 bases from V and 0 bases from J, leaving 7 bases between. This CDR3 has 13 residues. This CDR3 reads CASSADNSYEQYF. In DNA form, the CDR3 reads TGTGCCAGCAGCGCGGACAACTCCTACGAGCAGTACTTC.

The chain joins TRBV30 to TRBJ2-1; D unclear. The CDR3 has 13 amino acids. V lost 4 bases, J lost 6 bases, and 13 bases lay in between. Germline CDR1 reads GTSNPN; CDR2 reads SVGIG (reference sequence). This CDR3 is CAWNGLGGNEQFF. CDR3 in DNA: TGTGCCTGGAACGGGCTAGGCGGCAATGAGCAGTTCTTC.

This rearrangement joins TRBV7-9 to TRBJ1-1, with D perhaps TRBD1 (5 bases). The germline V gene has CDR1 SEHNR and CDR2 FQNEAQ (reference sequence). Trimming left V 5 bases short and J 0 bases short, with 10 bases between. The CDR3 has 14 amino acids. CDR3 region: CASSPRDVNTEAFF. CDR3 DNA: TGTGCCAGCAGCCCCAGGGATGTGAACACTGAAGCTTTCTTT.

The chain carries TRBV15 and TRBJ1-5; D is uncertain. The V end lost 7 bases, the J end lost 1 base, and 14 bases lay between the germline ends. Per germline, CDR1 LNHNV and CDR2 YYDKDF (reference sequence). The CDR3 length is 15 residues. The CDR3 is CATKRGLGSNQPQHF. CDR3 DNA: TGTGCCACCAAACGCGGATTAGGGAGCAATCAGCCCCAGCATTTT.

This sequence joins TRBV28 and TRBJ2-7; 8 nucleotides align to TRBD1. The V gene's germline CDR1 is MDHEN and CDR2 SYDVKM. The CDR3 totals 14 residues. J gave up 3 bases and V 6 bases, and 7 bases lay outside the gene matches. CDR3 sequence (DNA): TGTGCCAGCAGGACAGGGGCACCTCTCTACGAGCAGTACTTC. This sequence encodes CASRTGAPLYEQYF.

The genes are TRBV20-1 and TRBJ2-1; possibly TRBD2 for D (5 bases). This CDR3 has 16 amino acids. Germline V gene data show CDR1 as DFQATT and CDR2 as SNEGSKA (reference sequence). Trimming took off 1 base at V and 0 bases at J, with 13 bases between the two ends. The CDR3, as DNA: TGCAGTGCTAGAGCTTTCTTGGGGAGCTCCTACAATGAGCAGTTCTTC. Translation: CSARAFLGSSYNEQFF.

The CDR3 region is CASITGAANTGELFF. The CDR3, as DNA: TGTGCCAGCATTACGGGAGCCGCGAACACCGGGGAGCTGTTTTTT. The chain uses TRBV2 and TRBJ2-2, with D perhaps matching TRBD2 (6 bases). This CDR3 is built from 15 residues. CDR1 is SNHLY, CDR2 FYNNEI, per germline. The V end was cut by 7 bases, the J end by 0 bases, with 12 bases between.

In DNA form, the CDR3 reads TGTGCCAGCTCACCACCGGTGGTTGAGACCCAGTACTTC. Translation gives CASSPPVVETQYF. The chain joins TRBV18 to TRBJ2-5; D is unresolved. CDR1 and CDR2 (germline): KGHSH, LQKENI. Trimming removed 0 bases at V and 5 bases at J, with 7 bases between. This CDR3 is 13 amino acids long. Looking up the rest from reference TRBV18 and TRBJ2-5 gives the full variable domain: NAGVMQNPRHLVRRRGQEARLRCSPMKGHSHVYWYRQLPEEGLKFMVYLQKENIIDESGMPKERFSAEFPKEGPSILRIQQVVRGDSAAYFCASSPPVVETQYFGPGTRLLVL.

This clonotype appeared a single time. The rearrangement joins TRBV12-3 or TRBV12-4 to TRBJ2-3, with D hard to call. V lost 5 bases, J lost 4 bases, and 4 bases lay in between. This CDR3 comprises 11 residues. The CDR3 protein is CASSNPDTQYF. CDR3 DNA sequence: TGTGCCAGCAGTAACCCAGATACGCAGTATTTT.

The rearrangement joins TRBV4-3 to TRBJ2-7; TRBD1 might be the D (6 bases). Germline CDR1 LGHNA, CDR2 YSLEER. This CDR3 comprises 16 residues. With 3 bases removed from V and 4 bases from J, the gap between germline ends came to 19 bases. DNA of the CDR3: TGCGCCAGCAGCCATGCGACAGCAGGGGCCTTATACGAGCAGTACTTC. It yields the protein CASSHATAGALYEQYF.

The rearrangement uses TRBV3-1 and TRBJ1-2; D not resolved. V lost 4 bases and J 4 bases, leaving 7 bases between the germline ends. The CDR3 consists of 12 residues. Germline V gene sequence: CDR1 LGHDT, CDR2 YNNKEL (reference sequence). The CDR3 DNA is TGTGCCAGCAGCCGAGACCCCTATGGCTACACCTTC. Amino acid sequence: CASSRDPYGYTF.